A single sample is the source of the 4 T cell receptor beta chains below, sequenced in a study of beta chain features in type 1 diabetes. Findings and limits, study-wide: Among patients with Type 1 diabetes, TCRB CDR3s were moderately but significantly shorter in every one of the four CD4+ subsets.

Expressed TCRB transcripts were sequenced after all isolated RNA was converted to cDNA. Repertoires were generated with immunoSEQ multiplex PCR, while TCRdb's copy carries only in-frame clones and drops some. The sample records 300,000 to 350,000 clones, approximately 13% being singletons. The antigens for these receptors are not known. The sample taken for sequencing was naive CD4+ T cells from blood. These receptors originate from a woman aged 18-29 years with type 1 diabetes.

The chain has TRBV28 and TRBJ2-7, with TRBD2 matching over 15 bases. Germline V gene lookup returns CDR1 MDHEN and CDR2 SYDVKM. Trimming took 7 bases from V and 3 from J; bases not matched to a gene: 16. The length of the CDR3 is 19 residues. Here the CDR3 reads CASKADPGLAGGGNYEQYF. CDR3 coding DNA: TGTGCCAGCAAAGCCGACCCGGGACTAGCGGGAGGCGGGAACTACGAGCAGTACTTC. Combining the CDR3 with reference TRBV28 and TRBJ2-7 gives the whole variable domain DVKVTQSSRYLVKRTGEKVFLECVQDMDHENMFWYRQDPGLGLRLIYFSYDVKMKEKGDIPEGYSVSREKKERFSLILESASTNQTSMYLCASKADPGLAGGGNYEQYFGPGTRLTVT.

The V call is TRBV6-1, the J call TRBJ2-3, with D possibly matching TRBD2 (5 bases). The CDR3 spans 15 residues. Germline CDR1 and CDR2: MNHNS and SASEGT. V lost 8 bases, J lost 6 bases, and 21 bases lay in between. The CDR3 DNA reads TGTGCCAGCGTCCGAGGACGGAACGGGGAGGATACGCAGTATTTT. Translation: CASVRGRNGEDTQYF.

A few counts support this clone. The J gene is TRBJ2-1, the V gene TRBV7-2; 10 nucleotides agree with TRBD2. The CDR3 length is 15 residues. The germline CDR1 and CDR2 sequences are SGHTA and FQGNSA. The V and J ends lost 2 bases and 2 bases, in that order; junction bases with no gene match: 0. The CDR3 DNA follows: TGTGCCAGCAGCTTAACTAGCGGGGCCTACAATGAGCAGTTCTTC. Amino acids: CASSLTSGAYNEQFF.

The rearrangement uses TRBV21-1 and TRBJ2-1; the table assigns TRBD1, which was not confirmed against the DNA. TRBV21-1 is a documented pseudogene. This CDR3 comprises 13 residues. CDR3 amino acids: CASSNRDNLEQFF. The CDR3 DNA reads TGTGCCAGCAGCAATAGGGACAACCTTGAGCAGTTCTTC.